The 24 T cell receptor beta chains listed next were all sequenced from one sample in a study of cytotoxic CD8 clonotypes in ibrutinib-treated CLL. The table came from immunoSEQ multiplex PCR; TCRdb's copy has only in-frame clones and leaves some out. The repertoire holds over 6,000 clones, under 85% seen once, with less than 5% in the top ten. The source was PBMCs, collected before ibrutinib treatment. Receptors were obtained from a human donor with chronic lymphocytic leukemia.

J is TRBJ1-1 and V is TRBV10-3, with D possibly matching TRBD1 (5 bases). Trimming removed 10 bases at V and 2 bases at J, with 14 bases between. CDR1 is ENHRY and CDR2 is SYGVKD in the germline V gene. There are 13 residues in the CDR3. CDR3 sequence: CATRVQENTEAFF. The CDR3 DNA is TGTGCCACTCGGGTACAGGAAAACACTGAAGCTTTCTTT.

About this clone: The sample has other DNA sequences that encode this CDR3 too. The chain uses TRBV6-7 and TRBJ2-5; D tentatively reads TRBD1 or TRBD2 (5 bases each). TRBV6-7 is noted as an ORF with a role that remains uncertain. The CDR3 consists of 19 residues. The V and J ends lost 8 bases and 0 bases respectively, with 28 bases between them. CDR3 loop: CASGRRERGRPPHQETQYF. CDR3 DNA: TGTGCCAGCGGTCGCCGGGAAAGGGGTCGACCCCCCCACCAAGAGACCCAGTACTTC.

CDR3 nucleotide sequence: TGTGCCAGCAGCCTGGAAACAGGACCTTCCTACGAGCAGTACTTC. Translation gives CASSLETGPSYEQYF. This chain joins TRBV9 and TRBJ2-7; the D gene is possibly TRBD1 (5 bases). The germline V gene encodes CDR1 SGDLS and CDR2 YYNGEE. V was shortened by 4 bases and J by 1 base, with 15 bases between the two germline ends. The length of the CDR3 is 15 residues.

The chain uses TRBV5-6 and TRBJ1-5; D not certain. Per the germline V gene, CDR1 is SGHDT and CDR2 is YYEEEE. The CDR3 runs to 15 residues. Trimming stripped 6 bases from V and 6 bases from J, with 19 bases between. In DNA, the CDR3 is TGTGCCAGCACGAATCTTGGGGAAGTGGGTCAGCCCCAGCATTTT. This codes for CASTNLGEVGQPQHF.

This chain joins TRBV7-9 and TRBJ2-5; D is possibly TRBD2 (5 bases). Trimming removed 1 base at V and 1 base at J, with 13 bases between. The CDR3 has 16 amino acids. CDR1 and CDR2 from the germline V gene are SEHNR and FQNEAQ (reference sequence). In DNA, the CDR3 is TGTGCCAGCAGCTTAGGGACCCGGAGCGGCCAAGAGACCCAGTACTTC. Its protein product is CASSLGTRSGQETQYF.

The chain joins TRBV5-1 to TRBJ2-7; weak D call: TRBD1 (6 bases). The CDR3 spans 14 residues. The V and J ends lost 0 bases and 3 bases respectively, with 10 bases between them. Looked up from germline, CDR1 is SGHRS and CDR2 is YFSETQ. The CDR3 protein is CASSLGQVLYEQYF. The DNA of the CDR3 is TGCGCCAGCAGCTTGGGACAGGTTCTCTACGAGCAGTACTTC.

The chain uses TRBV11-3 and TRBJ2-2; D not resolved. Germline CDR1 reads SGHNT; CDR2 reads YENEEA. The CDR3 totals 14 residues. Trimming stripped 5 bases from V and 1 base from J, with 8 bases between. The CDR3 protein is CASSPSRNTGELFF. The CDR3 DNA follows: TGTGCCAGCAGCCCCTCGCGGAACACCGGGGAGCTGTTTTTT. The whole variable domain, filled in from reference TRBV11-3 and TRBJ2-2, reads EAGVVQSPRYKIIEKKQPVAFWCNPISGHNTLYWYLQNLGQGPELLIRYENEEAVDDSQLPKDRFSAERLKGVDSTLKIQPAELGDSAVYLCASSPSRNTGELFFGEGSRLTVL.

Here the CDR3 reads CASSLIRGRSPIGGYTF. The CDR3 region has the DNA TGTGCCAGCAGTTTAATCAGGGGCCGATCTCCAATCGGAGGCTACACCTTC. The chain uses TRBV27 and TRBJ1-2; perhaps TRBD1 as D (6 bases). Germline V gene lookup returns CDR1 MNHEY and CDR2 SMNVEV (reference sequence). The V and J ends lost 2 bases and 8 bases respectively, with 24 bases between them. CDR3 length: 17 amino acids.

The V call is TRBV7-2, the J call TRBJ2-3, with TRBD2 identical over 10 bases. CDR3 length: 15 residues. Trimming cost V 3 bases and J 5 bases; bases outside gene matches: 5. CDR1 SGHTA and CDR2 FQGNSA come from the germline V gene. CDR3 protein: CASSFKAGGLDTQYF. In DNA, the CDR3 is TGTGCCAGCAGCTTCAAAGCGGGAGGGTTAGATACGCAGTATTTT.

The V call is TRBV28, the J call TRBJ1-1, with 7 bases fitting TRBD1. With 2 bases clipped from V and 6 bases from J, the junction kept 0 bases outside the gene matches. This CDR3 has 12 amino acids. CDR1 is MDHEN, CDR2 SYDVKM, per germline. CDR3 protein: CASSLQGAEAFF. The DNA for the CDR3 is TGTGCCAGCAGTTTACAGGGGGCTGAAGCTTTCTTT.

CDR3 coding DNA: TGTGCCAGCAGCTCCTTGGGTGGGGCCACTGAAGCTTTCTTT. This gives the protein CASSSLGGATEAFF. V usage is TRBV7-9 and J usage is TRBJ1-1, with a possible D match to TRBD1 (5 bases). V was clipped by 4 bases and J by 4 bases, with 13 bases between them. Looked up from germline, CDR1 is SEHNR and CDR2 is FQNEAQ (reference sequence). The CDR3 length is 14 residues.

The gene calls are TRBV11-3 and TRBJ2-1; 8 nucleotides align to TRBD2. With V trimmed by 3 bases and J by 3 bases, 7 bases remained unmatched. This CDR3 is 16 amino acids long. Germline CDR1 SGHNT, CDR2 YENEEA. The CDR3 bases are TGTGCCAGCAGCTTGGTTAGCCTAGCGGGCTACAATGAGCAGTTCTTC. Translating gives CASSLVSLAGYNEQFF.

This clone was seen a few times. The chain has TRBV2 and TRBJ2-3; D is uncertain. CDR3 length: 12 residues. V was clipped by 7 bases and J by 2 bases, with 7 bases between them. From germline, CDR1 is SNHLY and CDR2 FYNNEI. The CDR3 spells CASKANTDTQYF. The CDR3 DNA follows: TGTGCCAGCAAGGCGAACACAGATACGCAGTATTTT.

This clone was picked up one time. CDR3 region: CASSPTGLEQYF. CDR3 DNA sequence: TGTGCCAGCAGCCCGACAGGGCTGGAGCAGTACTTC. The chain uses TRBV7-9 and TRBJ2-7, with 7 bases fitting TRBD1. The trim removed 5 bases at V and 7 bases at J, leaving 5 bases unmatched. CDR3 length: 12 amino acids. Germline CDR1 is SEHNR and CDR2 is FQNEAQ (reference sequence).

J is TRBJ2-1 and V is TRBV6-5; D possibly corresponds to TRBD1 (5 bases). The V end was cut by 4 bases, the J end by 2 bases, with 15 bases between. The CDR3 runs 16 residues. Germline CDR1 MNHEY, CDR2 SVGAGI. CDR3 DNA: TGTGCCAGCAGTTTTCCTGTGACAGTCACCTACAATGAGCAGTTCTTC. It codes for CASSFPVTVTYNEQFF.

The chain employs TRBV27 and TRBJ2-1, with D possibly TRBD1 on 5 matching bases. V lost 2 bases and J 8 bases, leaving 7 bases between the germline ends. Germline V CDR1 and CDR2: MNHEY, SMNVEV (reference sequence). This CDR3 region has 12 residues. In DNA, the CDR3 is TGTGCCAGCAGTTTAAAGGGGTATGAGCAGTTCTTC. It is translated as CASSLKGYEQFF.

V and J are TRBV6-4 and TRBJ2-1; 14 bases match TRBD2. V lost 3 bases to trimming and J lost 14 bases; unmatched junction nucleotides: 9. The CDR3 length is 15 residues. The germline CDR1 and CDR2 sequences are MRHNA and SNTAGT. For the CDR3, the DNA is TGTGCCAGCAGTGAGGGACTAGCGGGAGCAGGCTTCAAGTTCTTC. Protein: CASSEGLAGAGFKFF.

V is TRBV7-3 and J is TRBJ2-3; TRBD2 might be the D (6 bases). Deletions cut 2 bases from V and 1 base from J, with 13 bases between. The CDR3 is 16 residues long. Germline values: CDR1 SGHTA, CDR2 FQGTGA. This CDR3 is CASSLDPGGGTDTQYF. The CDR3 DNA is TGTGCCAGCAGCTTAGACCCCGGCGGGGGCACAGATACGCAGTATTTT. The variable domain in full, completed from reference TRBV7-3 and TRBJ2-3, reads GAGVSQTPSNKVTEKGKYVELRCDPISGHTALYWYRQSLGQGPEFLIYFQGTGAADDSGLPNDRFFAVRPEGSVSTLKIQRTERGDSAVYLCASSLDPGGGTDTQYFGPGTRLTVL.

This clone was observed a handful of times. This chain uses TRBV6-1 with TRBJ1-5; the match to TRBD1 covers 10 bases. Unmatched junction bases numbered 4, after V lost 6 bases and J lost 5 bases. The V gene's germline CDR1 is MNHNS and CDR2 SASEGT. There are 14 residues in the CDR3. The CDR3: CASRKGQGDQPQHF. The CDR3 DNA sequence: TGTGCCAGCAGGAAAGGACAGGGGGATCAGCCCCAGCATTTT.

V is TRBV10-1 and J is TRBJ2-7, with 12 bases that match TRBD2. Germline CDR1 is WNHNN and CDR2 is SYGVQD (reference sequence). The CDR3 is made up of 16 amino acids. The J segment lost 2 bases and the V segment lost 1 base, leaving 3 bases of the junction unmatched. The CDR3 sequence is CASSEFGLAGTYEQYF. CDR3 nucleotide sequence: TGCGCCAGCAGTGAGTTTGGACTAGCGGGAACCTACGAGCAGTACTTC.

The chain links TRBV2 to TRBJ2-1; 8 bases match TRBD2. CDR3 length: 15 residues. With 6 bases clipped from V and 2 bases from J, the junction kept 6 bases outside the gene matches. Germline V gene lookup returns CDR1 SNHLY and CDR2 FYNNEI. The CDR3 nucleotides are TGTGCCAGCAGGGGCGGAGCGGGAGCCTACAATGAGCAGTTCTTC. It translates to CASRGGAGAYNEQFF.

The V gene is TRBV2, the J gene TRBJ2-3, with TRBD2 as a possible D gene (10 bases). CDR1 is SNHLY and CDR2 is FYNNEI in the germline V gene. This CDR3 comprises 16 residues. Trimming removed 6 bases at V and 4 bases at J, with 20 bases between. The CDR3 protein is CASRVTSGTGSDTQYF. The CDR3, as DNA: TGTGCCAGCAGAGTTACTAGCGGGACAGGGTCAGATACGCAGTATTTT.

The chain employs TRBV11-2 and TRBJ2-1, with 13 bases lining up with TRBD2. The V and J ends lost 5 bases and 9 bases, in that order; junction bases with no gene match: 10. The CDR3 runs to 16 residues. Germline V gene lookup returns CDR1 SGHAT and CDR2 FQNNGV. The CDR3 nucleotides are TGTGCCAGCAGCACTCCACTAGCGGGAGGGCCCGGTGAGCAGTTCTTC. This translates into CASSTPLAGGPGEQFF.

The J gene is TRBJ2-1, the V gene TRBV7-2; D is tentatively TRBD1 or TRBD2 (5 bases each). This CDR3 has 16 amino acids. V lost 1 base to trimming and J lost 2 bases, with 12 bases between them. The germline V gene encodes CDR1 SGHTA and CDR2 FQGNSA. The CDR3 sequence is CASSLVARGPYNEQFF. The CDR3 DNA follows: TGTGCCAGCAGCTTAGTCGCGAGGGGACCCTACAATGAGCAGTTCTTC.